Below, 8 T cell receptor beta chains from the same sample are listed, as sequenced in a study of blood T cell repertoires in COVID-19. Profiled with immunoSEQ multiplex PCR; TCRdb holds only in-frame clones, not every one. The sample has tens of thousands of clones, 60% to 80% seen once. Sequencing was performed on peripheral blood. These receptors were collected from a woman older than 75 with acute or convalescent COVID-19.

V gene TRBV6-5 combines with J gene TRBJ1-2, with 8 bases identical to TRBD1. V lost 2 bases and J lost 6; bases outside the gene matches: 5. The germline V gene has CDR1 MNHEY and CDR2 SVGAGI. This CDR3 is built from 14 residues. The CDR3, as DNA: TGTGCCAGCAGTTACCAGACAGGGGCGGATGGCTACACCTTC. It yields the protein CASSYQTGADGYTF.

The genes are TRBV19 and TRBJ1-3, with D possibly being TRBD1 (6 bases). V shed 4 bases and J shed 2 bases, with 12 bases lying between them. The CDR3 is 15 amino acids. Germline V gene lookup returns CDR1 LNHDA and CDR2 SQIVND (reference sequence). DNA of the CDR3: TGTGCCAGTAGTAGACAGGAGTCGACTGGAAACACCATATATTTT. Residues: CASSRQESTGNTIYF.

The gene calls are TRBV5-1 and TRBJ1-1, with 7 bases lining up with TRBD1. Germline assignment: CDR1 SGHRS and CDR2 YFSETQ. V lost 7 bases to trimming and J lost 5 bases; unmatched junction nucleotides: 8. The CDR3 spans 13 residues. CDR3 protein: CASGDRDRTEAFF. CDR3 DNA sequence: TGCGCCAGCGGCGACAGGGATCGTACTGAAGCTTTCTTT.

This clone occurred a few times. This chain uses TRBV3-1 (or the pseudogene TRBV3-2) with TRBJ1-6; D is perhaps TRBD1 (5 bases). CDR3 size: 12 residues. The V gene's germline CDR1 is LGHDT and CDR2 YNNKEL (reference sequence). Trimming removed 4 bases at V and 10 bases at J, with 8 bases between. The CDR3 coding sequence is TGTGCCAGCAGCCCGCAGGGATCACCCCTCCACTTT. Amino acids: CASSPQGSPLHF.

The chain's CDR3 is CASSQDWAAGESTDTQYF. The CDR3 DNA is TGCGCCAGCAGCCAAGATTGGGCAGCGGGAGAATCCACAGATACGCAGTATTTT. The chain is built from TRBV4-1 and TRBJ2-3, with 8 bases aligning to TRBD2. Trimming cost V 0 bases and J 2 bases; bases outside gene matches: 10. Germline CDR1 is MGHRA and CDR2 is YSYEKL. The CDR3 loop spans 18 amino acids.

The chain is built from TRBV29-1 and TRBJ2-1; 7 nucleotides agree with TRBD2. This CDR3 comprises 16 residues. The germline V gene has CDR1 SQVTM and CDR2 ANQGSEA. V was clipped by 4 bases and J by 8 bases; unmatched bases: 17. CDR3 nucleotide sequence: TGCAGCGTTGGAGGGAAGCGGGGAAGGGTTCAATATGAGCAGTTCTTC. This gives the protein CSVGGKRGRVQYEQFF.

The table lists this clone with a count of one. The chain couples TRBV9 to TRBJ2-7; 8 bases fit TRBD1. Germline V gene lookup returns CDR1 SGDLS and CDR2 YYNGEE. The CDR3 totals 16 residues. V was pared by 4 bases and J by 3 bases, with 12 bases of the junction left unmatched. The CDR3 is CASSPGLAGQDYEQYF. DNA of the CDR3: TGTGCCAGCAGCCCAGGACTCGCGGGACAGGACTACGAGCAGTACTTC.

A few counts support this clone. The V and J genes are TRBV5-1 and TRBJ2-5; 13 positions match TRBD2. The CDR3 has 17 residues. The junction had 7 bases not matched to a gene; V was cut back by 4 bases and J by 1 base. The V gene's germline CDR1 is SGHRS and CDR2 YFSETQ. The CDR3: CASSPGTSGTSQETQYF. The DNA for the CDR3 is TGCGCCAGCAGCCCCGGGACTAGCGGGACAAGCCAAGAGACCCAGTACTTC.